The 9 T cell receptor beta chains given below trace back to one sample, sequenced in a study of control samples from healthy donors and cancer patients. Assay: immunoSEQ multiplex PCR; the TCRdb copy retains only in-frame clones and omits some. The table has about 86,000 clones, 85% to 95% seen once. Material: blood. These receptors were collected from a young woman in good health.

The J gene is TRBJ1-2, the V gene TRBV6-5; 9 bases fit TRBD1. This CDR3 comprises 16 residues. CDR1 and CDR2 from the germline V gene are MNHEY and SVGAGI. With V trimmed by 5 bases and J by 2 bases, 9 bases remained unmatched. CDR3 sequence: CASSHWDRAQNYGYTF. For the CDR3, the DNA is TGTGCCAGCAGTCACTGGGACAGGGCTCAAAACTATGGCTACACCTTC.

The genes are TRBV18 and TRBJ1-3, with D possibly matching TRBD1 (5 bases). From germline, CDR1 is KGHSH and CDR2 LQKENI. The CDR3 is 15 amino acids. The V end lost 3 bases, the J end lost 3 bases, and 12 bases lay between the germline ends. This chain's CDR3 is CASSPDGQYGNTIYF. CDR3 DNA sequence: TGTGCCAGCTCACCTGACGGACAATATGGAAACACCATATATTTT.

This clone occurred a few times. This chain uses TRBV18 with TRBJ1-6; weak D call: TRBD1 (5 bases). The CDR3 covers 16 residues. The ends were cut back, 3 bases at V and 12 bases at J, with 21 bases in the middle. The germline CDR1 and CDR2 sequences are KGHSH and LQKENI. The CDR3, as DNA: TGTGCCAGCTCACCGGGCAGGGCCAATATAATTGAACCCCTCCACTTT. It specifies CASSPGRANIIEPLHF. The variable domain in full, with the rest retrieved from reference TRBV18 and TRBJ1-6, is NAGVMQNPRHLVRRRGQEARLRCSPMKGHSHVYWYRQLPEEGLKFMVYLQKENIIDESGMPKERFSAEFPKEGPSILRIQQVVRGDSAAYFCASSPGRANIIEPLHFGNGTRLTVT.

This sequence joins TRBV28 and TRBJ2-2, with D perhaps TRBD1 or TRBD2 (5 bases each). CDR3 size: 14 residues. Germline CDR1 MDHEN, CDR2 SYDVKM. The V and J ends lost 5 bases and 8 bases respectively, with 15 bases between them. The CDR3 loop reads CASSQLVWGGELFF. The CDR3, as DNA: TGTGCCAGCAGTCAACTAGTGTGGGGGGGGGAGCTGTTTTTT. The whole variable domain, remainder taken from reference TRBV28 and TRBJ2-2, is DVKVTQSSRYLVKRTGEKVFLECVQDMDHENMFWYRQDPGLGLRLIYFSYDVKMKEKGDIPEGYSVSREKKERFSLILESASTNQTSMYLCASSQLVWGGELFFGEGSRLTVL.

This clone was seen only a few times. The chain recombines TRBV7-9 with TRBJ2-2, with no clear D. The CDR3 totals 14 residues. The V gene's germline CDR1 is SEHNR and CDR2 FQNEAQ (reference sequence). V lost 4 bases and J 5 bases, leaving 11 bases between the germline ends. CDR3 DNA: TGTGCCAGCAGCTCCCCCGTGCTTACCGGGGAGCTGTTTTTT. This codes for CASSSPVLTGELFF.

The chain carries TRBV19 and TRBJ2-1, with 8 bases fitting TRBD1. The CDR3 contains 16 residues. The trim removed 4 bases at V and 0 bases at J, leaving 5 bases unmatched. Per germline, CDR1 LNHDA and CDR2 SQIVND (reference sequence). Written as DNA, the CDR3 is TGTGCCAGTAGTAGGCAGGGGGCCTCCTCCTACAATGAGCAGTTCTTC. This sequence encodes CASSRQGASSYNEQFF.

This chain links TRBV7-2 with TRBJ2-7, with 7 bases lining up with TRBD1. Trimming at V came to 5 bases and at J to 1 base, leaving 5 bases not matched to a gene. Looked up from germline, CDR1 is SGHTA and CDR2 is FQGNSA. CDR3 length: 14 amino acids. The CDR3: CASSPRQGSYEQYF. In nucleotides, the CDR3 is TGTGCCAGCAGCCCGCGACAGGGTTCCTACGAGCAGTACTTC.

This chain joins TRBV5-4 and TRBJ1-1, with a tentative D call TRBD1 (5 bases). The CDR3 runs 12 residues. Germline V gene sequence: CDR1 SGHNT, CDR2 YYREEE (reference sequence). Trimming removed 10 bases at V and 3 bases at J, with 13 bases between. CDR3 bases: TGTGCCGGGTCGGGGGTGGACACTGAAGCTTTCTTT. Encoded protein: CAGSGVDTEAFF.

The CDR3 DNA follows: TGTGCCAGCAGTGAATTTCGGCGGGAGGGGGAGACCCAGTACTTC. Amino acid sequence: CASSEFRREGETQYF. This rearrangement joins TRBV2 to TRBJ2-5; 9 nucleotides match TRBD2. Germline assignment: CDR1 SNHLY and CDR2 FYNNEI. The length of the CDR3 is 15 residues. Trimming took 2 bases from V and 5 from J; bases not matched to a gene: 6. Full variable domain (remainder filled in from reference TRBV2 and TRBJ2-5): EPEVTQTPSHQVTQMGQEVILRCVPISNHLYFYWYRQILGQKVEFLVSFYNNEISEKSEIFDDQFSVERPDGSNFTLKIRSTKLEDSAMYFCASSEFRREGETQYFGPGTRLLVL.